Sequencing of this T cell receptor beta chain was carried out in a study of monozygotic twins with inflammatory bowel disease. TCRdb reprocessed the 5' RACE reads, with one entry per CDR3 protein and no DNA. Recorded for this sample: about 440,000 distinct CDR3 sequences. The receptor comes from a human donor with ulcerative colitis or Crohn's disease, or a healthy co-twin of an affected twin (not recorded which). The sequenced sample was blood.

CDR3 sequence reads: CASSGFETGDEKLFF. The genes are TRBV25-1 and TRBJ1-4; TCRdb names TRBD1, which stays unverified in the absence of DNA. The germline CDR1 and CDR2 sequences are MGHDK and SYGVNS. This CDR3 contains 15 residues.